The T cell receptor beta chain under discussion was sequenced for a study of T cell changes during pregnancy in multiple sclerosis. Germline V lookup: CDR1 SNHLY, CDR2 FYNNEI. With V trimmed by 8 bases and J by 4 bases, 5 bases remained unmatched. The CDR3 consists of 14 residues. Assay: immunoSEQ multiplex PCR; the TCRdb copy retains only in-frame clones and omits some. The sample has around 99,000 clones; around 93% are singletons. This chain links TRBV2 with TRBJ2-2; 9 nucleotides line up with TRBD1. The specimen was peripheral blood, collected in the third trimester of pregnancy. The TCR sequence derives from a female donor in good health, enrolled as a control in a pregnancy study. CDR3 sequence (DNA): TGTGCCAGCGAGAGGACAGGGGTCACCGGGGAGCTGTTTTTT. This sequence encodes CASERTGVTGELFF. The entire variable domain, with the rest obtained from reference TRBV2 and TRBJ2-2, is as follows: EPEVTQTPSHQVTQMGQEVILRCVPISNHLYFYWYRQILGQKVEFLVSFYNNEISEKSEIFDDQFSVERPDGSNFTLKIRSTKLEDSAMYFCASERTGVTGELFFGEGSRLTVL.